The TCR beta chain described here comes from a study of shared clonotypes between healthy human individuals. Study-wide points: Rarefaction showed that sequencing of sorted subsets was incomplete (despite large depth).

Per sorted-subset replicate PCR, input was 200 to 250 ng DNA, representing 30,000 or so T cell genomes. Authors' data handling: Sequence data from immunoSEQ were junction-only and lacked quality scores; consequently, filtering differed. Some clones are missing from TCRdb's copy, which holds only in-frame ones; the method was immunoSEQ multiplex PCR. The DNA was the basis for D and trimming; V, J and clone size are from that table. The sample has 550,000 to 750,000 clones, 95% to 96% seen once. The CDR3 loop spans 14 amino acids. Germline V CDR1 and CDR2: MDHEN, SYDVKM. Naive CD8 cells, CD45RO-negative and positively selected for CCR7, excluded terminally differentiated effector memory CD45RA+ cells. Notes on this clone: Its antigen is unknown. Sequence at one end of the junction differs from germline and may be a read error.

The sequence derives from a woman in her 30s in good health. Sequenced input: naive CD8+ T cells sorted from blood. The chain employs TRBV28 and TRBJ1-4, with D unresolved. The CDR3 protein is CASSLSETNEKLFF. The CDR3, as DNA: TGTGCCAGCAGCTTATCCGAAACTAATGAAAAACTGTTTTTT.